The present T cell receptor beta chain was sequenced within a study of blood T cell repertoires in COVID-19. This CDR3 spans 16 amino acids. CDR1 and CDR2 (germline): SGHDN, FVKESK. V was trimmed by 4 bases and J by 0 bases, leaving 15 bases between them. TCRdb's copy holds only in-frame clones and misses some; the assay was immunoSEQ multiplex PCR. The table lists about 350,000 clones, about 88% of them singletons. This clonotype originated in a woman under 40 who had recovered from COVID-19. Source material: PBMCs or T cells enriched from blood (not recorded which). The chain carries TRBV14 and TRBJ1-1, with a tentative D call TRBD1 (5 bases). Here the CDR3 DNA reads TGTGCCAGCAGCCTCTATGGGGGGACGGTGAACACTGAAGCTTTCTTT. As protein: CASSLYGGTVNTEAFF.